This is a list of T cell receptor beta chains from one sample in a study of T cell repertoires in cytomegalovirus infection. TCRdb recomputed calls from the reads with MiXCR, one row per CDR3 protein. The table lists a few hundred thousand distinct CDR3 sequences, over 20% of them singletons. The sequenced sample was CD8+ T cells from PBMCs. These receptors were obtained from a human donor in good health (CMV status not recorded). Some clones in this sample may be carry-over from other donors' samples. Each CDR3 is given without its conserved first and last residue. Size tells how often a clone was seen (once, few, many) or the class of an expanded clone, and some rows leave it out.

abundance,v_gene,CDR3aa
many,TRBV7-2,ASSLKGLIYGTEAF
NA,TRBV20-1,SGAGAGDTQY
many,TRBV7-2,ASSLGPQGPTNEKLF
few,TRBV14,ASSGNRRDTIY
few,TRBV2,ASSEALAGDNGQF
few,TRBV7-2,ASSSTGFQPQH
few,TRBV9,ASSVGGGTHEQY
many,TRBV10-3,AISQQGGPSYEQY
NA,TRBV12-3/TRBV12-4,ASRRGPNSGNTIY
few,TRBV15,ATRVAGTETQY
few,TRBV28,ASSPRGTGSYGEQF
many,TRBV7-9,ASSKAASGDEQF
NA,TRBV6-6,ASWAVSGGLYQETQY
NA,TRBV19,ASSIVRDGELF
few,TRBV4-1,ASSQELAGEETQY
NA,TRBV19,ASSIVYRIYEQY
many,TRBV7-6,ASSTGLRAGENTEAF
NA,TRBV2,ASHSYEQY
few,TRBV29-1,SAPSSGKAEDEQF
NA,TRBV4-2,ASSQDRGLAGELF